This record concerns one T cell receptor beta chain sequence. Its specificity is unknown. This entry belongs to a study of shared clonotypes between healthy human individuals. Those who donated, Caucasian adults without exception, all lived in Nashville, Tennessee. Study-wide results and caveats: Donor clonotype sharing was expected to depend on sequencing depth. Generation probability values for non-shared clonotypes were lower than those for clonotypes shared by all four donors.

The input for sorted-subset replicate PCRs was around 200 ng DNA, about 30,000 T cell genomes. The table came from immunoSEQ multiplex PCR; TCRdb's copy has only in-frame clones and leaves some out. Of some 2,000,000 clones listed, 95% are singletons. The CDR3 runs 15 residues. Germline CDR1 reads SGHRS; CDR2 reads YFSETQ. V was trimmed by 4 bases and J by 7 bases, leaving 21 bases between them. The clonotype comes from a man between 18 and 29 years old in good health. Material: naive CD4+ T cells sorted from blood. The subset denotes: CD45RA+ positively selected. V usage is TRBV5-1 and J usage is TRBJ2-7; possible D gene TRBD2, 5 bases. The DNA of the CDR3 is TGCGCCAGCAGCCTCCTGACTACACAAACGGGGGAGCAGTACTTC. Encoded protein: CASSLLTTQTGEQYF.